This T cell receptor (beta chain) stems from a study of graft-versus-host responses after intestinal transplantation (TCRdb year 2021). Context from the whole study: Recipients received multivisceral, liver-intestinal, or isolated intestinal transplants. The cohort enrolled 20 to 30 intestinal transplant recipients, one of whom was a retransplant, and 3 patients without pretransplant specimens were excluded. To identify alloreactive clones, pre-transplant mixed lymphocyte reaction products were sequenced and compared with unstimulated pre-transplant donor and recipient T cells. A peak of at least 4% donor T cells among recipient peripheral blood mononuclear cells was the definition used for donor T cell macrochimerism. Every recipient was given anti-thymocyte globulin induction, followed by about three years of maintenance tacrolimus and steroids. Graft-versus-host and host-versus-graft alloreactive T cell clones were tracked in the graft, circulation and bone marrow after intestinal transplantation using bulk TCR-beta CDR3 sequencing. Instead of going to the commercial service, samples from a few later patients were sequenced in-house on an Illumina MiSeq and processed with MiXCR. General findings and caveats noted by the study authors: High GvH to HvG T cell clonal ratios were observed in the allografts of patients with donor T cell macrochimerism. GvH clones were found in recipient bone marrow, and some of the GvH clones appeared earlier in ileal mucosa or blood, which is consistent with an intestinal mucosal origin. Early after transplant, peak levels of circulating GvH clones were associated with declines in HvG clones. The conclusions were limited by the relatively low number and heterogeneity of the intestinal transplant patients.

Receptor amplification or capture employed the immunoSEQ multiplex PCR assay. For most patients, genomic DNA was isolated with the Qiagen DNeasy Blood and Tissue Kit and sent frozen to Adaptive Biotechnologies for TCR sequencing. High-throughput TCR-beta CDR3 sequencing of genomic DNA from most patients was performed by Adaptive Biotechnologies. Under the source paper's analysis protocol: TCR sequencing data were retrieved from Adaptive's ImmunoSEQ software for some 19 patients, whereas three other patients were processed with MiXCR and VDJtools. To correct CD4 versus CD8 sorting errors, any sequence found in both subsets at a frequency ratio below 5:1 was removed. CDR3 nucleotide sequences shared between donor and recipient were removed because the origin of such sequences could not be assigned. At least 2-fold expansion over unstimulated cells and a minimum CFSE-low frequency of 0.002% (template counts) or 0.001% (read counts) were required for clones to be classified as alloreactive. A clone was considered mappable if detected in the sequenced pre-transplant spleen, lymph node, or MLR CFSE-low populations of the donor or recipient. Cumulative frequency of alloreactive clones was calculated as a percentage of all sequences weighted by copy number. TCRdb provides this immuneACCESS table in a form limited to in-frame rearrangements. Some clones are lacking; in checked studies, under half of them reflect an unresolved V gene, and why the rest are absent is not known. V, J and clone size are those of that table, while D and trimming were read from the DNA. This sample lists about 41,000 clones; 90% to 95% were detected once. About 0.55% of the sample rests with the top ten.

Comment on this clone: The clone's antigen remains unknown. Per-nucleotide qualities are absent, and no much larger clonotype sits a single base away. This sample also contains other DNA sequences that code for the same CDR3.

The sample's time point label, in plain terms: cells obtained before transplantation from donor or recipient. CD3+CD4+ and CD3+CD8+ populations were FACS-sorted from unstimulated pre-transplant donor and recipient cells taken from spleen or lymph nodes. The sequencing here drew on unstimulated CD8+ T cells sorted from spleen or lymph node cells, taken before transplant. This TCR derives from a human donor who was the organ donor for an intestinal transplant.

The sequenced DNA is TGCGCCAGCAGCTTGGGGGTGAACACTGAAGCTTTCTTT. Its protein is CASSLGVNTEAFF. The chain uses TRBV5-1 and TRBJ1-1; there is no confident call for the D gene. Its CDR3 holds 13 amino acids, cysteine through phenylalanine. Kept here is only the CDR3 DNA, which spans 39 bases and is read in frame from base 1. CDR1 and CDR2, per the germline V gene, are SGHRS and YFSETQ. V lost 0 bases and J lost 0 bases; the stretch between them is 3 bases long.